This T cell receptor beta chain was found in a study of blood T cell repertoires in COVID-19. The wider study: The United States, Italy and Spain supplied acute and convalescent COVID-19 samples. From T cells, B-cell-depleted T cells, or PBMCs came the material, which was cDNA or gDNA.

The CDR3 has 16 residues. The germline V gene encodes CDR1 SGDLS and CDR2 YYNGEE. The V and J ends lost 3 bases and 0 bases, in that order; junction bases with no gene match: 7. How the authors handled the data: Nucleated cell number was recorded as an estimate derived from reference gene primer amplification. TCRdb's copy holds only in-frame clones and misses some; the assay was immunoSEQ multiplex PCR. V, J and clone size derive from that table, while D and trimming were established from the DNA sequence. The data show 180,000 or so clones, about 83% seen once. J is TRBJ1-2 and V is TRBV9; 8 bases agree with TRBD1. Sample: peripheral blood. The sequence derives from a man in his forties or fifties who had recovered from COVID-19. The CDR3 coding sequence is TGTGCCAGCAGCGAGAGAGGGACAGGAACTAACTATGGCTACACCTTC. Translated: CASSERGTGTNYGYTF.